Below, 4 T cell receptor beta chains from the same sample are listed, as sequenced in a study of T cell responses to AZD1222 COVID-19 vaccine. Sequencing was performed with immunoSEQ multiplex PCR; in TCRdb, only in-frame clones are kept and a portion is missing. The sample contains roughly 200,000 clones, approximately 89% of which appear only once. The sample in question was peripheral blood, obtained 28 days after the second AZD1222 dose. The receptors stem from an adult who received the AZD1222 COVID-19 vaccine.

The rearrangement links TRBV5-1 to TRBJ2-3; maybe TRBD2 (5 bases). The V end lost 2 bases, the J end lost 0 bases, and 10 bases lay between the germline ends. Germline values: CDR1 SGHRS, CDR2 YFSETQ. This CDR3 contains 15 residues. The CDR3 bases are TGCGCCAGCAGCTTCCTAACGGGGAGCACAGATACGCAGTATTTT. It is translated as CASSFLTGSTDTQYF.

The gene calls are TRBV3-1 (or the pseudogene TRBV3-2) and TRBJ1-2; 7 bases map to TRBD1. This CDR3 has 14 residues. Germline V CDR1 and CDR2: LGHDT, YNNKEL (reference sequence). V was clipped by 2 bases and J by 7 bases; unmatched bases: 7. The CDR3 nucleotides read TGTGCCAGCAGCCAAAGACCCTACAGGGGTGGCTACACCTTC. This encodes CASSQRPYRGGYTF.

The CDR3 is CASIKKGPPWEQFF. CDR3 in DNA: TGCGCCAGCATAAAGAAGGGGCCGCCGTGGGAGCAGTTCTTC. The chain joins TRBV23-1 to TRBJ2-1; tentative D call: TRBD1 (5 bases). TRBV23-1 is an ORF, with its function uncertain. With 7 bases removed from V and 10 bases from J, the gap between germline ends came to 20 bases. The CDR3 loop spans 14 amino acids.

The J gene is TRBJ1-2, the V gene TRBV7-9; 12 nucleotides align to TRBD1. V dropped 1 base and J dropped 9; count of bases not matched to a gene: 3. Per the germline V gene, CDR1 is SEHNR and CDR2 is FQNEAQ (reference sequence). The CDR3 length is 14 residues. The CDR3 bases are TGTGCCAGCAGCTTAGAGGGACAGGGGGCAAGCTACACCTTC. This gives the protein CASSLEGQGASYTF.